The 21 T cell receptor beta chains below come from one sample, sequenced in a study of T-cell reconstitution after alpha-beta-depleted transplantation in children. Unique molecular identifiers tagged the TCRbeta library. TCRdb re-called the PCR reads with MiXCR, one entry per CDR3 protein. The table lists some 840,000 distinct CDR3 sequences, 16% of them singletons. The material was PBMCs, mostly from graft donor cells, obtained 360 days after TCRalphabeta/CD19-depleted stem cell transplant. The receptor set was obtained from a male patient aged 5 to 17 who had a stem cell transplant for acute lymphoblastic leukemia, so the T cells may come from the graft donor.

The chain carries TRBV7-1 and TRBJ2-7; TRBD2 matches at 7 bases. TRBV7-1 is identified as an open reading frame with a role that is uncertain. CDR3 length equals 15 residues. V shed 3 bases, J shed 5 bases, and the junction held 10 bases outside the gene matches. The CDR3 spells CASSSRGRAANEQYF. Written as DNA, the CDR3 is TGTGCCAGCAGCTCCCGGGGGAGGGCCGCGAACGAGCAGTACTTC.

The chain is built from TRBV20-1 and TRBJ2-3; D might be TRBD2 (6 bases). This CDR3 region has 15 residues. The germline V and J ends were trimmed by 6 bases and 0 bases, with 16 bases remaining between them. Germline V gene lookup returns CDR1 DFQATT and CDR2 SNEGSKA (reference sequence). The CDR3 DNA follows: TGCAGTGCCCACCTTAGCGGAACTAGCACAGATACGCAGTATTTT. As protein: CSAHLSGTSTDTQYF.

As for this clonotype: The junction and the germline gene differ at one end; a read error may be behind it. Here the CDR3 reads CASRFRVGTSELFF. CDR3 coding DNA: TGTGCCAGCCGCTTCCGAGTGGGGACTTCGGAGCTGTTTTTT. The chain couples TRBV7-9 to TRBJ2-2; D is perhaps TRBD2 (6 bases). CDR1 SEHNR and CDR2 FQNEAQ come from the germline V gene (reference sequence). The CDR3 has 14 amino acids.

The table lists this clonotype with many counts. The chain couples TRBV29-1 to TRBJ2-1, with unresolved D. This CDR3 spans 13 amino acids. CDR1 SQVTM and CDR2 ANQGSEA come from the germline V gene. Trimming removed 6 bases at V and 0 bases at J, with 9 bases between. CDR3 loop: CSVTGSSYNEQFF. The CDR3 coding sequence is TGCAGCGTCACCGGAAGCTCCTACAATGAGCAGTTCTTC.

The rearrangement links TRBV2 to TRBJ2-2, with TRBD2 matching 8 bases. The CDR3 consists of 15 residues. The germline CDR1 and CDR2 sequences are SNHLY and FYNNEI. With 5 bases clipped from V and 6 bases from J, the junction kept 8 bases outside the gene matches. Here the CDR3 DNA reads TGTGCCAGCAGTCCGGGACTAGGGATGGCCGGGGAGCTGTTTTTT. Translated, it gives CASSPGLGMAGELFF.

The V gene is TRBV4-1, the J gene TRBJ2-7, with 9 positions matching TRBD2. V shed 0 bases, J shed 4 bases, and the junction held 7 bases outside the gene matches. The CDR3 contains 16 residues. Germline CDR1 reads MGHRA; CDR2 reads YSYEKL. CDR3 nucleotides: TGCGCCAGCAGCCAAGAACCGGGACTAGCCCTATACGAGCAGTACTTC. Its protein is CASSQEPGLALYEQYF.

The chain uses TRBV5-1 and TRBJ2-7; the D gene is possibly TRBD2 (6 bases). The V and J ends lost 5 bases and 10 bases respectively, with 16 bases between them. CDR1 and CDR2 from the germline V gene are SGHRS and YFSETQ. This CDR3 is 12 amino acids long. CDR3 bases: TGCGCCAGCAGACCCATCGGGGGAGGACAGTACTTC. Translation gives CASRPIGGGQYF.

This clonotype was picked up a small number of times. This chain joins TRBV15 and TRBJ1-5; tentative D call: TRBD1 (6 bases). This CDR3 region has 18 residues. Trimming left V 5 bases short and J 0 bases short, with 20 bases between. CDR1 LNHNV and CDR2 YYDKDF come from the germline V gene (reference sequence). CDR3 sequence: CATSPGAFQGGSNQPQHF. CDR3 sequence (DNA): TGTGCCACCAGCCCAGGGGCATTCCAGGGAGGTAGCAATCAGCCCCAGCATTTT.

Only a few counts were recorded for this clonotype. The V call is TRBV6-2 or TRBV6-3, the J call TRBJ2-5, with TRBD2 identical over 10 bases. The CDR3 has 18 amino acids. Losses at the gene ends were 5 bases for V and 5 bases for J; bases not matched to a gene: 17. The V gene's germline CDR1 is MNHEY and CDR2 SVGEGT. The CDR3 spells CASSTRYYVAGGRETQYF. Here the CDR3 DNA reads TGTGCCAGCAGTACCCGATATTACGTAGCGGGAGGACGGGAGACCCAGTACTTC.

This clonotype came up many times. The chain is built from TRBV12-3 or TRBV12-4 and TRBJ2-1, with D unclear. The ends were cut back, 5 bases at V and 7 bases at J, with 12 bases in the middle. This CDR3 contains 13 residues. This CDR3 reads CASSPRTGNEQFF. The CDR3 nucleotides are TGTGCCAGCAGTCCTCGGACCGGTAATGAGCAGTTCTTC.

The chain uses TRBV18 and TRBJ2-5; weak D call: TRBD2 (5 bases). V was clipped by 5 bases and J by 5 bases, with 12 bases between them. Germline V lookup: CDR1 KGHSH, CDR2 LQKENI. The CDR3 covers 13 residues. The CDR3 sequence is CASSEGSVETQYF. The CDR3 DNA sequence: TGTGCCAGCTCAGAGGGATCCGTGGAGACCCAGTACTTC.

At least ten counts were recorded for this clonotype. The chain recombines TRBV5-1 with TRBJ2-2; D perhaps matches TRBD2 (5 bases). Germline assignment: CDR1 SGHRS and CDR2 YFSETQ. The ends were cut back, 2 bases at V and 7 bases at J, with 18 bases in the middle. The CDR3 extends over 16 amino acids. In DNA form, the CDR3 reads TGCGCCAGCAGCTTAAGCACCCGCGGGCTCGGCGGGGAGCTGTTTTTT. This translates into CASSLSTRGLGGELFF.

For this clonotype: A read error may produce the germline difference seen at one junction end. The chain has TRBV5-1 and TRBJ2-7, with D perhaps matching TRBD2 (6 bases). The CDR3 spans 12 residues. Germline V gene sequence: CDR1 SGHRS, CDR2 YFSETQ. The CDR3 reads CASSLGGNELYF. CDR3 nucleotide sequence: TGCGCCAGCAGCTTGGGCGGGAACGAGCTGTACTTC.

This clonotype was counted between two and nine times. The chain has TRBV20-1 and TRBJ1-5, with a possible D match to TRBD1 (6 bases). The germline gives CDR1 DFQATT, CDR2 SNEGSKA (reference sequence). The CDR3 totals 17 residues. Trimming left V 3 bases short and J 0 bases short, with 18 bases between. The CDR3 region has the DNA TGCAGTGCTAGGAGACGTGGGGGGGGCTTTAGCAATCAGCCCCAGCATTTT. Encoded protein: CSARRRGGGFSNQPQHF.

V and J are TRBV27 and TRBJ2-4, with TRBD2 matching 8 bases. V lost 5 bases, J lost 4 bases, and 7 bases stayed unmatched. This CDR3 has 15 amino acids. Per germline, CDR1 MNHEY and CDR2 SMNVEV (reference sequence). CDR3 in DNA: TGTGCCAGCAGTATAACTCGGGGGGGAAAAAACATTCAGTACTTC. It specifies CASSITRGGKNIQYF.

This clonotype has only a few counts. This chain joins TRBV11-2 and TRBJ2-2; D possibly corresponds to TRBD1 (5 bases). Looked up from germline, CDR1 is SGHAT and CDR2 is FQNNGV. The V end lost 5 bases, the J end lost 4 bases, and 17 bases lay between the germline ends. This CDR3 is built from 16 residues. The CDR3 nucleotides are TGTGCCAGCAGCGATTGGGGCCTCTCGGGCACCGGGGAGCTGTTTTTT. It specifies CASSDWGLSGTGELFF.

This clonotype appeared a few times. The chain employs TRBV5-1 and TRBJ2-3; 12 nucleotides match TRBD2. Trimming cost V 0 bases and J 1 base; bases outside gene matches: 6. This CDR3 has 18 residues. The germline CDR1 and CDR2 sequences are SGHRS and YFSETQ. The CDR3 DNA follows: TGCGCCAGCAGCTTGGCGCTAGCGGGAGGGCCGGGCACAGATACGCAGTATTTT. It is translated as CASSLALAGGPGTDTQYF.

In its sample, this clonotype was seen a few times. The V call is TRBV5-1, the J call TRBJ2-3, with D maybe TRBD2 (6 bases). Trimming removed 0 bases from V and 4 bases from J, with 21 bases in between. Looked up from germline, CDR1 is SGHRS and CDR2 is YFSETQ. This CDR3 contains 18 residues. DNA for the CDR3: TGCGCCAGCAGCTTGGATGGATTTGGAGGGGAAGGCTCAGATACGCAGTATTTT. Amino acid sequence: CASSLDGFGGEGSDTQYF. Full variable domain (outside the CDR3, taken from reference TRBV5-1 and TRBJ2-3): KAGVTQTPRYLIKTRGQQVTLSCSPISGHRSVSWYQQTPGQGLQFLFEYFSETQRNKGNFPGRFSGRQFSNSRSEMNVSTLELGDSALYLCASSLDGFGGEGSDTQYFGPGTRLTVL.

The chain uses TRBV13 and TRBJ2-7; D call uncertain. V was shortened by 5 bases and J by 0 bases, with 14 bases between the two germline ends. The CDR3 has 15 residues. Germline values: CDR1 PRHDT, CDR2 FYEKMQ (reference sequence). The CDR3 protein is CASSRWGGTSYEQYF. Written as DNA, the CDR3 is TGTGCCAGCAGCCGGTGGGGTGGAACCTCCTACGAGCAGTACTTC. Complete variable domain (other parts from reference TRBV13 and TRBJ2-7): AAGVIQSPRHLIKEKRETATLKCYPIPRHDTVYWYQQGPGQDPQFLISFYEKMQSDKGSIPDRFSAQQFSDYHSELNMSSLELGDSALYFCASSRWGGTSYEQYFGPGTRLTVT.

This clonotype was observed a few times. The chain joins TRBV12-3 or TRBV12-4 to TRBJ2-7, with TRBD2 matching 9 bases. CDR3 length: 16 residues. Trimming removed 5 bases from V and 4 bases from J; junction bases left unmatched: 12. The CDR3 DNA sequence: TGTGCCAGCAGTCCGATTCGTTCTAGCGGGACTTACGAGCAGTACTTC. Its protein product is CASSPIRSSGTYEQYF.

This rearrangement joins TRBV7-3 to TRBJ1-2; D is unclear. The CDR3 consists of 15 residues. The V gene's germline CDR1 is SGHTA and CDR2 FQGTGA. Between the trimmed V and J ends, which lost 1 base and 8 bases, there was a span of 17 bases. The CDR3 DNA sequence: TGTGCCAGCAGCTTAATTTGGGGTAGTCCGGCGGGCTACACCTTC. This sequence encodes CASSLIWGSPAGYTF.